The 14 T cell receptor beta chains listed next were all sequenced from one sample in a study of identical twins. TCRdb re-analysed the 5' RACE reads in MiXCR, keeping a single row per CDR3 protein. Of around 200,000 distinct CDR3 sequences in the sample, roughly a tenth were seen once. Sequenced: memory (CD45RO+) T cells sorted from blood. Source of these receptors: a woman between 18 and 29 years old in good health.

This clonotype occurred a few times. The chain carries TRBV28 and TRBJ1-2; unclear D gene. The CDR3 has 14 amino acids. V lost 5 bases and J 3 bases, leaving 13 bases between the germline ends. Germline-derived CDR1 and CDR2 are MDHEN and SYDVKM. CDR3 in DNA: TGTGCCAGCAGTCGCGTACACCATCACTATGGCTACACCTTC. Amino acid sequence: CASSRVHHHYGYTF.

This clonotype was observed a few times. The chain has TRBV10-3 and TRBJ1-5; 7 bases agree with TRBD1. V dropped 4 bases and J dropped 11; count of bases not matched to a gene: 8. The CDR3 extends over 13 amino acids. Germline CDR1 reads ENHRY; CDR2 reads SYGVKD. The CDR3 sequence is CAISAQGQSAQHF. The CDR3 DNA reads TGTGCCATCAGTGCACAGGGGCAATCAGCCCAGCATTTT.

Only a few counts were recorded for this clonotype. CDR3 sequence reads: CASSLGGGQGAFF. The CDR3, as DNA: TGTGCCAGCAGTTTAGGCGGGGGACAAGGAGCTTTCTTT. This sequence joins TRBV12-3 or TRBV12-4 and TRBJ1-1; tentatively, D is TRBD1 (6 bases). Between the trimmed V and J ends, which lost 1 base and 10 bases, there was a span of 13 bases. There are 13 residues in the CDR3.

J is TRBJ2-1 and V is TRBV6-5; D assignment may be TRBD1 or TRBD2 (5 bases each). Trimming left V 0 bases short and J 7 bases short, with 10 bases between. The CDR3 consists of 14 residues. Germline CDR1 is MNHEY and CDR2 is SVGAGI. For the CDR3, the DNA is TGTGCCAGCAGTTACTCGGAAGGGACGAATGAGCAGTTCTTC. It translates to CASSYSEGTNEQFF.

This clonotype was seen repeatedly, ten times or more. This chain connects TRBV27 to TRBJ2-7, with D possibly TRBD2 on 6 matching bases. The CDR3 totals 14 residues. The V and J ends lost 0 bases and 0 bases respectively, with 6 bases between them. CDR1 is MNHEY, CDR2 SMNVEV, per germline (reference sequence). The CDR3 protein is CASSLSGGSYEQYF. The CDR3 DNA sequence: TGTGCCAGCAGTTTATCGGGAGGCTCCTACGAGCAGTACTTC.

This clonotype has a handful of counts. The CDR3 here is CASSSTGLVGGELFF. For the CDR3, the DNA is TGTGCCAGCAGCTCGACGGGACTAGTCGGGGGGGAGCTGTTTTTT. This chain uses TRBV11-2 with TRBJ2-2; 8 bases fit TRBD2. This CDR3 has 15 amino acids. CDR1 SGHAT and CDR2 FQNNGV come from the germline V gene. The V segment lost 4 bases and the J segment 8 bases; nucleotides outside the gene matches: 9.

This clonotype was found a few times. The chain employs TRBV21-1 and TRBJ2-7. TRBV21-1 is tagged as a pseudogene. This CDR3 contains 12 residues. The CDR3 DNA sequence: TGTGCCAGCAGCAAAGTCCGCGGCGAGCAGTACTTC. As protein: CASSKVRGEQYF.

This clonotype was found a few times. The chain combines TRBV12-3 or TRBV12-4 with TRBJ2-7; 12 bases are a match to TRBD2. V lost 1 base, J lost 3 bases, and 4 bases stayed unmatched. CDR3 size: 16 residues. CDR3 DNA: TGTGCCAGCAGTTTAGATCGACTAGCGGGAGTCTACGAGCAGTACTTC. Protein: CASSLDRLAGVYEQYF.

Ten or more counts support this clonotype. V and J are TRBV6-1 and TRBJ2-5, with 8 nucleotides matching TRBD2. CDR1 MNHNS and CDR2 SASEGT come from the germline V gene. V lost 6 bases, J lost 3 bases, and 9 bases stayed unmatched. This CDR3 contains 15 residues. The CDR3 DNA reads TGTGCCAGCAGGTCGGGGGGGTGGGGGGAAGAGACCCAGTACTTC. Protein: CASRSGGWGEETQYF.

A remark on this clonotype: At one end, the junction sequence differs from germline, possibly due to a read error. The chain has TRBV3-1 and TRBJ2-3, with D perhaps TRBD2 (5 bases). Germline CDR1 LGHDT, CDR2 YNNKEL (reference sequence). This CDR3 has 15 amino acids. The CDR3 reads CACSLRMDSSDTQYF. The CDR3 DNA is TGTGCCTGCAGCCTTCGAATGGACTCGTCAGATACGCAGTATTTT.

This clonotype was seen only a few times. The CDR3 region is CSAGRTGFYEQYF. In DNA form, the CDR3 reads TGCAGTGCTGGCCGGACAGGGTTCTACGAGCAGTACTTC. The chain has TRBV20-1 and TRBJ2-7, with TRBD1 matching over 8 bases. V was pared by 5 bases and J by 3 bases, with 6 bases of the junction left unmatched. This CDR3 is built from 13 residues. The V gene's germline CDR1 is DFQATT and CDR2 SNEGSKA (reference sequence).

This clonotype was detected ten times or more. This chain uses TRBV2 with TRBJ2-2; no clear D gene. Trimming cost V 4 bases and J 2 bases, with 5 bases left between them. Germline V gene lookup returns CDR1 SNHLY and CDR2 FYNNEI. The CDR3 is 13 residues long. The CDR3 here is CASSAPNTGELFF. The CDR3 nucleotides read TGTGCCAGCAGTGCCCCTAACACCGGGGAGCTGTTTTTT.

J is TRBJ2-3 and V is TRBV2; D gene uncertain. The germline V and J ends were trimmed by 11 bases and 3 bases, with 9 bases remaining between them. Germline V gives CDR1 SNHLY, CDR2 FYNNEI. This CDR3 contains 11 residues. As DNA, the CDR3 is TGTGCCTGGTCTCTTACAGATACGCAGTATTTT. Translation gives CAWSLTDTQYF.

This clonotype was detected ten times or more. This chain links TRBV6-5 with TRBJ1-6; D perhaps matches TRBD1 (5 bases). From germline, CDR1 is MNHEY and CDR2 SVGAGI. CDR3 length equals 15 residues. V was pared by 2 bases and J by 8 bases, with 13 bases between. The CDR3, as DNA: TGTGCCAGCAGTTACAAGGGGAGATTTGATTCACCCCTCCACTTT. This sequence encodes CASSYKGRFDSPLHF.